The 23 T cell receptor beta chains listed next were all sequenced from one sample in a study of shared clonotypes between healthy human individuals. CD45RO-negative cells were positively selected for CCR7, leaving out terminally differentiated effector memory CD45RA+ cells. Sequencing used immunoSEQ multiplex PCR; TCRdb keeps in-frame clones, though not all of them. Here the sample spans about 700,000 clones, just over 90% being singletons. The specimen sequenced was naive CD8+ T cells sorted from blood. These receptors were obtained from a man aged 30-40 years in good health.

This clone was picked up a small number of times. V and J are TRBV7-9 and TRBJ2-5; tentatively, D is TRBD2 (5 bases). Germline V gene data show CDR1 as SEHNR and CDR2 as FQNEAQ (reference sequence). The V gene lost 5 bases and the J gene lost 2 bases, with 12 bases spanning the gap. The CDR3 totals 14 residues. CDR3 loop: CASSKIREQETQYF. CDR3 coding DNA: TGTGCCAGCAGCAAGATCCGGGAACAAGAGACCCAGTACTTC. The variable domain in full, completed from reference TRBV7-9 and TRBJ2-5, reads DTGVSQNPRHKITKRGQNVTFRCDPISEHNRLYWYRQTLGQGPEFLTYFQNEAQLEKSRLLSDRFSAERPKGSFSTLEIQRTEQGDSAMYLCASSKIREQETQYFGPGTRLLVL.

CDR3: CASTSTSWGYYYEQYF. The CDR3 nucleotides read TGTGCCAGCACCTCAACGAGCTGGGGCTATTATTACGAGCAGTACTTC. This chain connects TRBV28 to TRBJ2-7; D might be TRBD1 (5 bases). From germline, CDR1 is MDHEN and CDR2 SYDVKM. The CDR3 loop spans 16 amino acids. Trimming left V 7 bases short and J 4 bases short, with 23 bases between.

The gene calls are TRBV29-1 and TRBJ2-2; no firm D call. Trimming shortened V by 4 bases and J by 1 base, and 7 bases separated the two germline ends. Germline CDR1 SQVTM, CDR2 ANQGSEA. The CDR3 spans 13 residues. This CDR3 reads CSVGLVNTGELFF. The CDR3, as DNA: TGCAGCGTTGGGCTGGTGAACACCGGGGAGCTGTTTTTT.

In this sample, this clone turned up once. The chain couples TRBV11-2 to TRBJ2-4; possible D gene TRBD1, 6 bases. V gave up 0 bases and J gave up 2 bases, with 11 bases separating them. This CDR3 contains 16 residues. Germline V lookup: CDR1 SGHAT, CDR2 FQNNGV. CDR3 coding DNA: TGTGCCAGCAGCTTAGATTGGGGGCGAACCAAAAACATTCAGTACTTC. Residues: CASSLDWGRTKNIQYF.

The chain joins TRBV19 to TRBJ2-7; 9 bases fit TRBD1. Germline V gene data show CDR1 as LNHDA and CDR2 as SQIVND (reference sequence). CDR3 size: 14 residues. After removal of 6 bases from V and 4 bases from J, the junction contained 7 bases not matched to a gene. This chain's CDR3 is CASSRGQGLYEQYF. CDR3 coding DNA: TGTGCCAGTAGCAGGGGACAGGGCCTTTACGAGCAGTACTTC.

CDR3 residues: CASSDYAGADTQYF. DNA of the CDR3: TGTGCCAGCAGTGACTACGCGGGTGCAGATACGCAGTATTTT. This chain uses TRBV6-4 with TRBJ2-3; D perhaps matches TRBD2 (5 bases). Germline V CDR1 and CDR2: MRHNA, SNTAGT. V lost 1 base, J lost 4 bases, and 9 bases lay in between. This CDR3 spans 14 amino acids.

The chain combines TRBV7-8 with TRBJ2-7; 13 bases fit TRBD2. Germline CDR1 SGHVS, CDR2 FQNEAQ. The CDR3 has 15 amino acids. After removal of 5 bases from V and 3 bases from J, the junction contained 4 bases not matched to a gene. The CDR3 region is CASSKTSGRLYEQYF. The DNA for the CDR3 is TGTGCCAGCAGCAAGACTAGCGGGAGGCTCTACGAGCAGTACTTC.

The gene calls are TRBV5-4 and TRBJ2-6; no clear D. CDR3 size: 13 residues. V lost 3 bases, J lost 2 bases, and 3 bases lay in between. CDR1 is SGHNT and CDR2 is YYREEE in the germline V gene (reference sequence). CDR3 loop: CASSSPGANVLTF. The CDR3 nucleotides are TGTGCCAGCAGCTCACCTGGGGCCAACGTCCTGACTTTC.

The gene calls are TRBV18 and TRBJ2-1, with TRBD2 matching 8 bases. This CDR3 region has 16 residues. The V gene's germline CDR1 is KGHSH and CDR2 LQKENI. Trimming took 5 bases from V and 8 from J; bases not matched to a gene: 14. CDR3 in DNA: TGTGCCAGCTCATCCAAAAAGCGGGAGATTCTCGATGAGCAGTTCTTC. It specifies CASSSKKREILDEQFF.

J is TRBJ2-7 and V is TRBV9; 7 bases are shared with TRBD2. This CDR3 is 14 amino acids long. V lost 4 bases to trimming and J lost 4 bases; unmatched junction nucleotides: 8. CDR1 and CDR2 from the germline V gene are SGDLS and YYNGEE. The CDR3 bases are TGTGCCAGCAGCCCCCGACTAGCTGAGTACGAGCAGTACTTC. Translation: CASSPRLAEYEQYF.

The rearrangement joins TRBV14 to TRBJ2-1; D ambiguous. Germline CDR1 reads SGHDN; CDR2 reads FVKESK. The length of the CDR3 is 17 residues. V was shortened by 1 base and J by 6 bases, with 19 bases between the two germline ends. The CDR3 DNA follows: TGTGCCAGCAGCCAAGTGGTAGGGAACTCAATGACCAATGAGCAGTTCTTC. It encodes CASSQVVGNSMTNEQFF.

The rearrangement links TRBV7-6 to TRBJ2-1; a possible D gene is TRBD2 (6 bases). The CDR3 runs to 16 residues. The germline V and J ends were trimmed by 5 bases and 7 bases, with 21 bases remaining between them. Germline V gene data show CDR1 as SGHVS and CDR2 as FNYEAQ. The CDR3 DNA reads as TGTGCCAGCAGCCGAAATTCGGGGGAGGCCTTTAATGAGCAGTTCTTC. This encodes CASSRNSGEAFNEQFF.

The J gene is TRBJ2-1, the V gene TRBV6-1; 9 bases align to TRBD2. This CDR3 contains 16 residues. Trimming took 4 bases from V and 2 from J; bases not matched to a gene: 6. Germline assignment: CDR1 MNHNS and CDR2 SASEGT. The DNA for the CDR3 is TGTGCCAGCAGTGGATATAGCGGGAGCGCCTACAATGAGCAGTTCTTC. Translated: CASSGYSGSAYNEQFF.

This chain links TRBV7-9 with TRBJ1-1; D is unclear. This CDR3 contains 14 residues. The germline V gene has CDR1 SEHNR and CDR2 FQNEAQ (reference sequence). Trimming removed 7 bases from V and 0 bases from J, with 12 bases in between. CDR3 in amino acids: CASTFQRLNTEAFF. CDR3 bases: TGTGCCAGCACCTTTCAGAGGCTGAACACTGAAGCTTTCTTT.

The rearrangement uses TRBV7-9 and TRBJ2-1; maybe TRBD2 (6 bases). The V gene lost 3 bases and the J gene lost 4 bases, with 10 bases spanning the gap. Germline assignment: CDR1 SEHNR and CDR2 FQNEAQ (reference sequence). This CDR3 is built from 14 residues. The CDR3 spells CASSFAGPYNEQFF. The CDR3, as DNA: TGTGCCAGCAGCTTCGCGGGGCCTTACAATGAGCAGTTCTTC. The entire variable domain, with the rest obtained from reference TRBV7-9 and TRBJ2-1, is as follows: DTGVSQNPRHKITKRGQNVTFRCDPISEHNRLYWYRQTLGQGPEFLTYFQNEAQLEKSRLLSDRFSAERPKGSFSTLEIQRTEQGDSAMYLCASSFAGPYNEQFFGPGTRLTVL.

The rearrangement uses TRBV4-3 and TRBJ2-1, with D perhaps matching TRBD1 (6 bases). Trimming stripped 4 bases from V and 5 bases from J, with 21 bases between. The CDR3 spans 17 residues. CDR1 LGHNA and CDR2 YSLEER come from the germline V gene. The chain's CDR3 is CASSRSTAGTLDNEQFF. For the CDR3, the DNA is TGCGCCAGCAGCCGAAGTACAGCCGGGACATTGGACAATGAGCAGTTCTTC.

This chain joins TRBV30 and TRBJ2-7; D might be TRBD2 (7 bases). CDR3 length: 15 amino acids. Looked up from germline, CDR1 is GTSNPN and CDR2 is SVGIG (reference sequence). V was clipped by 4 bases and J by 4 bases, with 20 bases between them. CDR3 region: CAWTPGGTQGYEQYF. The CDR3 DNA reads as TGTGCCTGGACCCCGGGGGGCACTCAAGGGTACGAGCAGTACTTC.

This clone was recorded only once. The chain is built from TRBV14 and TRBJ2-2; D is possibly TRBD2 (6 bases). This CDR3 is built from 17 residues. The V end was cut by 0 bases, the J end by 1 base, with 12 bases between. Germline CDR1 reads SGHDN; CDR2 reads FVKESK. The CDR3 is CASSQDVGTLNTGELFF. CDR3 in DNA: TGTGCCAGCAGCCAAGATGTTGGGACTTTGAACACCGGGGAGCTGTTTTTT. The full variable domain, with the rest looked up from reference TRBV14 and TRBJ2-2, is EAGVTQFPSHSVIEKGQTVTLRCDPISGHDNLYWYRRVMGKEIKFLLHFVKESKQDESGMPNNRFLAERTGGTYSTLKVQPAELEDSGVYFCASSQDVGTLNTGELFFGEGSRLTVL.

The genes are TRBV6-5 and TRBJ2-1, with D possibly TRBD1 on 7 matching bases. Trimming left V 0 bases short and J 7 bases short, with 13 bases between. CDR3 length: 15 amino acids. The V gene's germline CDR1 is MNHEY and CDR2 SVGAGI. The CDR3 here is CASSYSRSGGNEQFF. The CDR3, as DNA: TGTGCCAGCAGTTACTCTCGGTCAGGGGGGAATGAGCAGTTCTTC.

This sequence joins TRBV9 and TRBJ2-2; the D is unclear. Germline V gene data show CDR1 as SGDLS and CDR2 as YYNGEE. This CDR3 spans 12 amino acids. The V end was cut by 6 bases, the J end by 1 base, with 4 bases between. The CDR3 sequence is CASTENTGELFF. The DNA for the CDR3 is TGTGCCAGCACGGAGAACACCGGGGAGCTGTTTTTT.

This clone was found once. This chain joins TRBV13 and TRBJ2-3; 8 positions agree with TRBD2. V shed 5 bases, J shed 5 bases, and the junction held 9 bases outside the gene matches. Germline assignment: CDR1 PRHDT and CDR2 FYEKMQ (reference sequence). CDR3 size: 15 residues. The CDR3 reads CASSPPGLALDTQYF. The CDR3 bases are TGTGCCAGCAGCCCTCCCGGACTAGCTTTAGATACGCAGTATTTT. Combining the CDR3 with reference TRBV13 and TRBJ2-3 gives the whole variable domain AAGVIQSPRHLIKEKRETATLKCYPIPRHDTVYWYQQGPGQDPQFLISFYEKMQSDKGSIPDRFSAQQFSDYHSELNMSSLELGDSALYFCASSPPGLALDTQYFGPGTRLTVL.

Here the CDR3 reads CASMGGKTQYF. In DNA form, the CDR3 reads TGTGCCAGCATGGGGGGAAAGACCCAGTACTTC. This chain connects TRBV27 to TRBJ2-5; tentative D call: TRBD2 (6 bases). The CDR3 contains 11 residues. The germline V gene has CDR1 MNHEY and CDR2 SMNVEV (reference sequence). Trimming removed 7 bases at V and 6 bases at J, with 9 bases between.

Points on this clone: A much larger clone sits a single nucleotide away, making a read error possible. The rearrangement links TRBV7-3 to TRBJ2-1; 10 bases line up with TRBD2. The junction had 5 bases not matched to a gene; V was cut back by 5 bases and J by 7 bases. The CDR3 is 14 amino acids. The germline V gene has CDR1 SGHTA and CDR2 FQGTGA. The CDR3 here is CASSLAGVGNEQFF. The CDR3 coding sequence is TGTGCCAGCAGCCTAGCGGGAGTAGGGAATGAGCAGTTCTTC.